A selection of T cell receptor beta chains follows, all from one sample in a study of shared clonotypes between healthy human individuals. Libraries were prepared by immunoSEQ multiplex PCR; TCRdb keeps only in-frame clonotypes and omits some of them. Among a few million clones listed, around nine tenths were seen once. The material sequenced was naive CD4+ T cells sorted from blood. These receptors originate from a man aged 18 to 29 in good health. Both conserved end residues are part of each CDR3. Each record gives: clone size, V gene, D gene, J gene, CDR3 protein, CDR3 DNA. A D gene is named only where the DNA matches it firmly. Some rows have no size entry. The others give once, few or many, or a class for an expanded clone.

>.|TRBV4-1|.|TRBJ2-7
CASSLGFASHEQYF
TGCGCCAGCAGCCTGGGATTCGCGAGCCACGAGCAGTACTTC
>.|TRBV11-2|TRBD2|TRBJ2-3
CASSLAGRGADTQYF
TGTGCCAGCAGCTTAGCCGGGAGGGGCGCAGATACGCAGTATTTT
>.|TRBV14|.|TRBJ2-5
CASSPSWLTQYF
TGTGCCAGCAGCCCAAGCTGGCTTACCCAGTACTTC
>.|TRBV5-1|.|TRBJ1-2
CASSSGVPPNSGYTF
TGCGCCAGCAGCTCAGGGGTCCCCCCAAACTCTGGCTACACCTTC
>.|TRBV5-4|.|TRBJ2-7
CASSLGQGLYEQYF
TGTGCCAGCAGCTTGGGTCAGGGGCTATACGAGCAGTACTTC
>.|TRBV18|.|TRBJ2-5
CASSPIGQETQYF
TGTGCCAGCTCACCAATCGGACAAGAGACCCAGTACTTC
>.|TRBV5-6|.|TRBJ2-7
CASSLRQGKAEQYF
TGTGCCAGCAGCTTGCGGCAGGGGAAAGCCGAGCAGTACTTC
>.|TRBV6-1|.|TRBJ1-5
CASSGPLSSSPSNQPQHF
TGTGCCAGCAGTGGTCCCTTGTCGAGTTCCCCTAGCAATCAGCCCCAGCATTTT
>.|TRBV13|.|TRBJ1-1
CASSLARRTEAFF
TGTGCCAGCAGCTTAGCGAGGAGAACTGAAGCTTTCTTT
>.|TRBV5-1|TRBD1|TRBJ2-5
CASSLRQGETQYF
TGCGCCAGCAGCTTGCGACAGGGAGAGACCCAGTACTTC
>.|TRBV2|TRBD2|TRBJ2-3
CASTTGGGGTDTQYF
TGTGCCAGCACCACCGGCGGGGGGGGCACAGATACGCAGTATTTT
>.|TRBV19|.|TRBJ1-2
CASSIDSGTVYGYTF
TGTGCCAGTAGTATAGACTCCGGGACGGTCTATGGCTACACCTTC
>.|TRBV4-1|.|TRBJ2-5
CASSQVARGWETQYF
TGCGCCAGCAGCCAAGTGGCTCGAGGCTGGGAGACCCAGTACTTC
>.|TRBV12-5|.|TRBJ2-5
CASGLGVQETQYF
TGTGCTAGTGGTTTGGGCGTACAAGAGACCCAGTACTTC
>.|TRBV25-1|.|TRBJ2-7
CASSEVRASYEQYF
TGTGCCAGCAGTGAAGTCCGGGCCTCCTACGAGCAGTACTTC
>.|TRBV6-1|TRBD1|TRBJ1-4
CAARGQEKLFF
TGTGCCGCCAGGGGGCAGGAAAAACTGTTTTTT
>.|TRBV9|.|TRBJ1-2
CASSVDPGNGYTF
TGTGCCAGCAGCGTAGACCCAGGGAACGGCTACACCTTC
>.|TRBV7-8|.|TRBJ1-3
CASSKGQAGGNTIYF
TGTGCCAGCAGCAAGGGTCAGGCGGGTGGAAACACCATATATTTT
>.|TRBV7-6|TRBD1|TRBJ2-7
CASSLQDRGHYEQYF
TGTGCCAGCAGCTTACAGGACAGGGGCCACTACGAGCAGTACTTC
>once|TRBV5-1|TRBD2|TRBJ2-2
CASSLRGVNPGELFF
TGCGCCAGCAGCTTGCGGGGGGTGAACCCCGGGGAGCTGTTTTTT